The 4 T cell receptor beta chains presented below share a single source sample, sequenced in a study of cytomegalovirus exposure and HLA in healthy donors. Use of 60 Vbeta and 13 Jbeta primers characterized the PCR. Assay used: immunoSEQ multiplex PCR; TCRdb lists only in-frame clones, some missing. The sample shows some 120,000 clones, around three quarters of them seen only once. The sample consisted of PBMCs. The receptors were gathered from a man between 18 and 29 years old in good health and CMV-seronegative.

V is TRBV5-1 and J is TRBJ1-2; D unclear. Germline V gene data show CDR1 as SGHRS and CDR2 as YFSETQ. This CDR3 comprises 18 residues. V gave up 4 bases and J gave up 0 bases, with 22 bases separating them. The CDR3 coding sequence is TGCGCCAGCAGCCTTCGTATGGCCCCGGTGGAGGCTAACTATGGCTACACCTTC. It is translated as CASSLRMAPVEANYGYTF.

The rearrangement uses TRBV18 and TRBJ1-5, with D possibly being TRBD1 (5 bases). The V end was cut by 3 bases, the J end by 7 bases, with 13 bases between. CDR1 is KGHSH, CDR2 LQKENI, per germline. CDR3 length: 14 amino acids. The CDR3 here is CASSPPGLPQPQHF. The DNA of the CDR3 is TGTGCCAGCTCACCCCCGGGACTCCCCCAGCCCCAGCATTTT.

The chain couples TRBV7-9 to TRBJ2-6; possibly TRBD2 for D (6 bases). Trimming pared 10 bases from V and 3 bases from J, leaving 19 bases between. Germline loops: CDR1 SEHNR, CDR2 FQNEAQ (reference sequence). The CDR3 runs 16 residues. The CDR3 loop is CAIFRGGVVGANVLTF. The CDR3 DNA is TGTGCCATTTTTAGGGGCGGGGTAGTTGGGGCCAACGTCCTGACTTTC. Based on the CDR3 plus reference TRBV7-9 and TRBJ2-6, the full variable domain is DTGVSQNPRHKITKRGQNVTFRCDPISEHNRLYWYRQTLGQGPEFLTYFQNEAQLEKSRLLSDRFSAERPKGSFSTLEIQRTEQGDSAMYLCAIFRGGVVGANVLTFGAGSRLTVL.

The chain is built from TRBV6-5 and TRBJ2-1, with TRBD2 matching 14 bases. The V segment lost 5 bases and the J segment 8 bases; nucleotides outside the gene matches: 5. This CDR3 contains 15 residues. Germline CDR1 is MNHEY and CDR2 is SVGAGI. The CDR3 region has the DNA TGTGCCAGCAGTAGACTAGCGGGAGGGAGCGATGAGCAGTTCTTC. Its protein is CASSRLAGGSDEQFF.